The clone carrying this T cell receptor (beta chain) was counted a single time. The data belong to a study of blood T cell repertoires in COVID-19. For the study at large: Samples representing acute and convalescent COVID-19 were sourced from the United States, Italy and Spain.

Repertoires were generated with immunoSEQ multiplex PCR, while TCRdb's copy carries only in-frame clones and drops some. Of about 240,000 clones in the sample, roughly 83% were seen once. The sample taken for sequencing was peripheral blood. The TCR sequence derives from a woman aged 80 or over with acute or convalescent COVID-19.

CDR3 sequence (DNA): TGTGCTAGTGGTTTGGTACGGGGGACGGTCCCCTACGAGCAGTACTTC. Amino acids: CASGLVRGTVPYEQYF. This sequence joins TRBV12-5 and TRBJ2-7, with D possibly TRBD2 on 6 matching bases. The CDR3 has 16 residues. Germline-derived CDR1 and CDR2 are LGHNT and FRNRAP. V was shortened by 0 bases and J by 2 bases, with 14 bases between the two germline ends.